This T cell receptor (beta chain) appears in the sequencing data of a study of blood T cell repertoires in COVID-19. CDR1 is KGHSH and CDR2 is LQKENI in the germline V gene. The CDR3 spans 15 residues. V gave up 3 bases and J gave up 4 bases, with 15 bases separating them. Seattle's enrolled individuals joined amid active infection and were then monitored longitudinally. Sequencing was performed with immunoSEQ multiplex PCR; in TCRdb, only in-frame clones are kept and a portion is missing. The table lists nearly 200,000 clones, over 80% of them singletons. The source of this sequence is a man in his sixties with COVID-19, enrolled during active disease. Sequencing was done on a sample of peripheral blood. The chain joins TRBV18 to TRBJ1-1; a weak D match, TRBD1 (5 bases). CDR3 nucleotide sequence: TGTGCCAGCTCACCCTCCGCAGGGAGGGTCACTGAAGCTTTCTTT. Translation: CASSPSAGRVTEAFF.